Included here is one T cell receptor beta chain sequence, with context. No cognate antigen has been identified for it. Within one base of it there is no much larger clone, and no base qualities were kept. This sample was taken from a study of CD8 T cells in Susac syndrome (dated by TCRdb to between 2018 and 2021). About the full investigation: Whether CD8+ T cell activation and differentiation in Susac syndrome was antigen driven was tested using repertoire sequencing. Clonality of the CD8+ T cell repertoire was compared between 11 to 12 healthy donors, about 14 Susac syndrome patients and around 15 multiple sclerosis patients.

The germline V end is reduced by 5 bases and the J end by 4 bases; junction bases left unmatched: 5. Counted from cysteine to phenylalanine, this CDR3 has 14 amino acids. The sequence is cut down to CDR3 DNA, 42 bases in frame from base 1. High-throughput TCR beta sequencing profiled peripheral blood CD8+ and CD4+ T cells from healthy donors, Susac syndrome patients and multiple sclerosis patients. The multiple sclerosis controls were treatment-naive patients who had stable or active relapsing-remitting disease and met the revised McDonald criteria. Bulk CD8+ and CD4+ T cells were purified by magnetic negative isolation, whereas CD8+ TEMRA cells were enriched by FACS. Blood was drawn into EDTA tubes, processed within 24 hours, and PBMCs were isolated by density gradient centrifugation. PBMCs intended for TCR sequencing were frozen in liquid nitrogen and were later thawed in a 37 degrees C water bath. The sorted or isolated CD4+, CD8+ and CD8+ TEMRA cells had a purity of 90% or higher.

RNA was extracted using the RNeasy kit, and roughly 0.5 to 1 ug of the RNA was reverse transcribed with random hexamers. The immunoSEQ multiplex PCR assay, which covers 54 Vbeta and 13 Jbeta segments, was used to amplify TCR beta CDR3 regions. PCR amplification bias was corrected using a synthetic template baseline for primer optimization and computational correction. The authors' pipeline ran thus. Reads were annotated to V, D and J genes per IMGT and analyzed with immunoSEQ Analyzer, keeping only productive sequences. Clonality was calculated as one minus the Shannon entropy normalized by log2 of the number of productive unique sequences. Public and private clones were assessed among the 100 most prevalent clones of each patient and control. Clones were defined as Susac-specific when absent from the healthy and MS cohorts, from approximately 1,100 published viral clones and from other ImmuneACCESS disease sequences. TCRdb trimmed the raw reads at Q25, called clones with MiXCR and kept productive beta chains. Each CDR3 protein appears once, grouped with its most common genes and DNA. For this entry, the V and J calls and clone size follow TCRdb and not the study's own pipeline. The sample table contains 100,000 to 150,000 distinct CDR3 sequences; only one count was recorded for roughly 93% of them. The top ten clones comprise approximately 0.31% of the sample.

Overall results and qualifications from the work: The number of individuals in the TCR sequencing and HLA analysis was recognized as being relatively small.

The chain is assembled from TRBV12-3 or TRBV12-4 and TRBJ2-1, and TRBD2 aligns with 7 junction nucleotides. Sequencing was performed on CD8+ T cells from PBMCs. The source is a human donor with multiple sclerosis. The encoded CDR3 is CASSPGTMYNEQFF. The DNA sequence is given as TGTGCCAGCAGTCCCGGGACTATGTACAATGAGCAGTTCTTC.